Shown below are 25 T cell receptor beta chains from a single sample sequenced in a study of T-cell memory formation after mild COVID-19. TCRdb redid the calling of the 5' RACE reads with MiXCR, one entry per CDR3 protein. The sample yields 250,000 to 350,000 distinct CDR3 sequences, roughly 21% seen once. The source material was PBMCs or a T cell subset sorted from them (not recorded which). The receptors derive from a man aged 18-30 years who had mild COVID-19 (a few samples of this study predate the infection). Cell type and time point are not known.

This clonotype has a handful of counts. CDR3 region: CASRQRGSTNYGYTF. The CDR3 DNA follows: TGTGCCAGCAGACAGCGGGGCTCCACTAACTATGGCTACACCTTC. The V and J genes are TRBV6-5 and TRBJ1-2; D is perhaps TRBD1 (5 bases). The V end lost 6 bases, the J end lost 0 bases, and 14 bases lay between the germline ends. This CDR3 contains 15 residues. Germline CDR1 is MNHEY and CDR2 is SVGAGI.

This clonotype was seen a few times. The chain links TRBV20-1 to TRBJ1-2, with TRBD1 matching over 8 bases. CDR3 length: 13 amino acids. The V gene's germline CDR1 is DFQATT and CDR2 SNEGSKA (reference sequence). The ends lost 6 bases at V and 4 bases at J; junction bases unmatched: 7. As DNA, the CDR3 is TGCAGTGCGAGGGACAGGACCCGCTATGGCTACACCTTC. Translation gives CSARDRTRYGYTF.

In its sample, this clonotype was seen a few times. This chain connects TRBV20-1 to TRBJ1-5; the D gene is possibly TRBD1 (5 bases). Germline-derived CDR1 and CDR2 are DFQATT and SNEGSKA (reference sequence). V was shortened by 5 bases and J by 7 bases, with 15 bases between the two germline ends. CDR3 length equals 13 residues. The CDR3 reads CSAGEAGVQPQHF. The CDR3, as DNA: TGCAGTGCTGGGGAGGCGGGGGTCCAGCCCCAGCATTTT.

This chain connects TRBV20-1 to TRBJ2-2; 12 nucleotides agree with TRBD2. This CDR3 region has 17 residues. V shed 3 bases, J shed 3 bases, and the junction held 8 bases outside the gene matches. Germline V lookup: CDR1 DFQATT, CDR2 SNEGSKA (reference sequence). CDR3 DNA: TGCAGTGCTAGGAGGCGGACTAGCGGGGAATACACCGGGGAGCTGTTTTTT. Protein product: CSARRRTSGEYTGELFF.

The chain has TRBV6-2 or TRBV6-3 and TRBJ1-1; maybe TRBD1 (5 bases). The V end lost 7 bases, the J end lost 8 bases, and 11 bases lay between the germline ends. CDR1 is MNHEY and CDR2 is SVGEGT in the germline V gene. The CDR3 length is 11 residues. The CDR3 bases are TGTGCCAGCAAGGACAACTCCGAAGCTTTCTTT. Translated, it gives CASKDNSEAFF.

The J gene is TRBJ1-1, the V gene TRBV5-1, with D possibly being TRBD1 (5 bases). Per germline, CDR1 SGHRS and CDR2 YFSETQ. The CDR3 is 15 residues long. Trimming stripped 0 bases from V and 4 bases from J, with 13 bases between. CDR3 sequence: CASSLGASRVTEAFF. The DNA of the CDR3 is TGCGCCAGCAGCTTGGGGGCCTCCAGGGTCACTGAAGCTTTCTTT.

The chain links TRBV7-6 to TRBJ2-2; possibly TRBD1 for D (6 bases). V lost 5 bases and J 7 bases, leaving 11 bases between the germline ends. This CDR3 is 13 amino acids long. From germline, CDR1 is SGHVS and CDR2 FNYEAQ. This CDR3 reads CASSPGQDGELFF. For the CDR3, the DNA is TGTGCCAGCAGCCCGGGACAAGACGGGGAGCTGTTTTTT.

The chain has TRBV24-1 and TRBJ1-4; D may be TRBD1 (5 bases). There are 15 residues in the CDR3. Germline assignment: CDR1 KGHDR and CDR2 SFDVKD. V shed 7 bases and J shed 8 bases, with 19 bases lying between them. Here the CDR3 DNA reads TGTGCCACCAGCGACCCGGGGCACAATCCGGAAAAACTGTTTTTT. This gives the protein CATSDPGHNPEKLFF.

The genes are TRBV11-3 and TRBJ2-1; tentatively, D is TRBD2 (7 bases). The CDR3 spans 16 residues. V lost 4 bases and J 9 bases, leaving 22 bases between the germline ends. Germline CDR1 SGHNT, CDR2 YENEEA. The CDR3 here is CASSSPGAWGGVEQFF. As DNA, the CDR3 is TGTGCCAGCAGCTCCCCCGGGGCGTGGGGGGGCGTTGAGCAGTTCTTC. Supplemented by reference TRBV11-3 and TRBJ2-1, the full variable domain reads EAGVVQSPRYKIIEKKQPVAFWCNPISGHNTLYWYLQNLGQGPELLIRYENEEAVDDSQLPKDRFSAERLKGVDSTLKIQPAELGDSAVYLCASSSPGAWGGVEQFFGPGTRLTVL.

The rearrangement links TRBV20-1 to TRBJ1-2, with 8 nucleotides matching TRBD1. Germline CDR1 and CDR2: DFQATT and SNEGSKA (reference sequence). The CDR3 is 11 amino acids. The trim removed 6 bases at V and 6 bases at J, leaving 3 bases unmatched. DNA for the CDR3: TGCAGTGCACCACAGGGGGATGGCTACACCTTC. Protein: CSAPQGDGYTF.

This clonotype was seen more than once but under ten times. The V call is TRBV10-3, the J call TRBJ2-5, with 7 bases fitting TRBD1. CDR1 and CDR2 from the germline V gene are ENHRY and SYGVKD. The J segment lost 5 bases and the V segment lost 10 bases, leaving 16 bases of the junction unmatched. The length of the CDR3 is 15 residues. The CDR3: CATEGGQGDGETQYF. The CDR3 DNA sequence: TGTGCCACCGAGGGTGGGCAGGGGGATGGGGAGACCCAGTACTTC.

The rearrangement links TRBV24-1 to TRBJ2-5; TRBD2 is a possible D gene (6 bases). This CDR3 is 14 amino acids long. The germline V and J ends were trimmed by 12 bases and 2 bases, with 18 bases remaining between them. The V gene's germline CDR1 is KGHDR and CDR2 SFDVKD. CDR3 coding DNA: TGTGCCCCTTCGCGGGGTATGGGGCAAGAGACCCAGTACTTC. Encoded protein: CAPSRGMGQETQYF.

The gene calls are TRBV9 and TRBJ1-5; TRBD1 is a possible D gene (5 bases). V was pared by 2 bases and J by 4 bases, with 10 bases between. The CDR3 runs to 14 residues. Germline V gene data show CDR1 as SGDLS and CDR2 as YYNGEE. This CDR3 is CASSVKGINQPQHF. The CDR3, as DNA: TGTGCCAGCAGCGTGAAGGGGATTAATCAGCCCCAGCATTTT.

The chain is built from TRBV20-1 and TRBJ1-5, with D possibly TRBD1 on 5 matching bases. V dropped 6 bases and J dropped 0 bases, with 18 bases sitting between them. The CDR3 consists of 16 residues. Germline CDR1 reads DFQATT; CDR2 reads SNEGSKA (reference sequence). The CDR3 region has the DNA TGCAGTGCCCCCTTGGGGCAGATTTATAGCAATCAGCCCCAGCATTTT. Protein product: CSAPLGQIYSNQPQHF.

The genes are TRBV12-3 or TRBV12-4 and TRBJ1-3, with no clear D. The V end lost 6 bases, the J end lost 0 bases, and 6 bases lay between the germline ends. The CDR3 has 13 amino acids. The DNA of the CDR3 is TGTGCCAGCAGCGTCGACTCTGGAAACACCATATATTTT. It codes for CASSVDSGNTIYF.

This clonotype appeared a few times. This chain's CDR3 is CASSLEPSSYNEQFF. The CDR3 DNA reads as TGTGCCAGCAGCTTAGAGCCGAGCTCCTACAATGAGCAGTTCTTC. The genes are TRBV7-2 and TRBJ2-1; D gene uncertain. The germline V gene has CDR1 SGHTA and CDR2 FQGNSA. V gave up 1 base and J gave up 0 bases, with 7 bases separating them. There are 15 residues in the CDR3. The full variable domain, rest sourced from reference TRBV7-2 and TRBJ2-1, is GAGVSQSPSNKVTEKGKDVELRCDPISGHTALYWYRQSLGQGLEFLIYFQGNSAPDKSGLPSDRFSAERTGGSVSTLTIQRTQQEDSAVYLCASSLEPSSYNEQFFGPGTRLTVL.

This clonotype was seen only a few times. This rearrangement joins TRBV6-6 to TRBJ2-5; perhaps D is TRBD1 or TRBD2 (5 bases each). This CDR3 is built from 11 residues. Looked up from germline, CDR1 is MNHNY and CDR2 is SVGAGI (reference sequence). Trimming shortened V by 11 bases and J by 5 bases, and 12 bases separated the two germline ends. The CDR3 bases are TGTGCCGTGAGGGGCGCGGAGACCCAGTACTTC. Its protein is CAVRGAETQYF.

The chain carries TRBV7-9 and TRBJ1-1; unclear D gene. The germline V and J ends were trimmed by 2 bases and 6 bases, with 4 bases remaining between them. This CDR3 region has 11 residues. Germline CDR1 SEHNR, CDR2 FQNEAQ (reference sequence). In nucleotides, the CDR3 is TGTGCCAGCAGCTTACAACCTGAAGCTTTCTTT. It specifies CASSLQPEAFF.

The J gene is TRBJ2-1, the V gene TRBV5-1; 9 bases match TRBD2. J was trimmed by 0 bases and V by 5 bases; bases with no gene match: 6. The CDR3 is 16 residues long. CDR1 and CDR2 (germline): SGHRS, YFSETQ. The CDR3 bases are TGCGCCAGCAGGGCCAGCGGGGGGAGCTCCTACAATGAGCAGTTCTTC. Encoded protein: CASRASGGSSYNEQFF.

V gene TRBV4-1 combines with J gene TRBJ2-3; D ambiguous. The CDR3 totals 12 residues. V lost 5 bases and J 5 bases, leaving 8 bases between the germline ends. Germline assignment: CDR1 MGHRA and CDR2 YSYEKL. CDR3 residues: CASSFREDTQYF. CDR3 in DNA: TGCGCCAGCAGCTTCCGTGAAGATACGCAGTATTTT.

The CDR3 is CASSYREEGTDTQYF. The CDR3 DNA sequence: TGTGCCAGCAGTTACAGGGAAGAAGGCACAGATACGCAGTATTTT. The chain links TRBV6-5 to TRBJ2-3; no clear D gene. Per germline, CDR1 MNHEY and CDR2 SVGAGI. CDR3 length: 15 residues. V gave up 2 bases and J gave up 1 base, with 10 bases separating them.

J is TRBJ2-3 and V is TRBV20-1; no clear D. Trimming removed 3 bases from V and 8 bases from J, with 9 bases in between. Germline V gene sequence: CDR1 DFQATT, CDR2 SNEGSKA (reference sequence). The CDR3 runs to 11 residues. CDR3 sequence reads: CSASRATTQYF. CDR3 DNA: TGCAGTGCTAGTCGGGCGACTACGCAGTATTTT.

This rearrangement joins TRBV3-1 to TRBJ2-7, with D maybe TRBD1 (5 bases). V lost 4 bases and J lost 1, with 14 bases in between. The CDR3 runs to 15 residues. Germline V gene sequence: CDR1 LGHDT, CDR2 YNNKEL (reference sequence). CDR3 sequence: CASSLPQGKSYEQYF. The CDR3 DNA reads as TGTGCCAGCAGCCTTCCGCAGGGCAAGTCCTACGAGCAGTACTTC.

The chain joins TRBV20-1 to TRBJ2-1; 7 positions match TRBD2. Germline loops: CDR1 DFQATT, CDR2 SNEGSKA (reference sequence). The junction had 12 bases not matched to a gene; V was cut back by 0 bases and J by 1 base. This CDR3 is built from 18 residues. The CDR3 bases are TGCAGTGCTAGAGATCTCTTCTCACCGGGGGGTTCCTACAATGAGCAGTTCTTC. This sequence encodes CSARDLFSPGGSYNEQFF.

The V and J genes are TRBV5-1 and TRBJ2-3; 8 positions agree with TRBD2. After removal of 0 bases from V and 2 bases from J, the junction contained 5 bases not matched to a gene. The CDR3 has 16 amino acids. The germline gives CDR1 SGHRS, CDR2 YFSETQ. The DNA for the CDR3 is TGCGCCAGCAGCTTGGTAGGCGGGGGGCCCACAGATACGCAGTATTTT. Protein product: CASSLVGGGPTDTQYF.